The source of this TCR beta chain is a study of blood T cells in healthy people across ages. A second about 6 to 11 cycle PCR used barcoded and J-beta primers. MiXCR, applied by TCRdb to the 5' RACE reads, yields one record per CDR3 protein. This sample has just under 900,000 distinct CDR3 sequences, with around 30% found just once. This CDR3 is built from 14 residues. With V trimmed by 1 base and J by 11 bases, 7 bases remained unmatched. Germline V CDR1 and CDR2: SGHTA, FQGNSA. This clonotype was seen a few times. A read error may explain this, as a much larger clone is one base away. The sample was blood. V is TRBV7-2 and J is TRBJ2-5, with 10 bases aligning to TRBD1. The clonotype was recovered from a woman of 80 years or more in good health. DNA for the CDR3: TGTGCCAGCAGCTTAGGACAGGGGGCGAATGAGCAGTACTTC. It codes for CASSLGQGANEQYF. Together with reference TRBV7-2 and TRBJ2-5, the CDR3 gives the full variable domain: GAGVSQSPSNKVTEKGKDVELRCDPISGHTALYWYRQSLGQGLEFLIYFQGNSAPDKSGLPSDRFSAERTGGSVSTLTIQRTQQEDSAVYLCASSLGQGANEQYFGPGTRLLVL.